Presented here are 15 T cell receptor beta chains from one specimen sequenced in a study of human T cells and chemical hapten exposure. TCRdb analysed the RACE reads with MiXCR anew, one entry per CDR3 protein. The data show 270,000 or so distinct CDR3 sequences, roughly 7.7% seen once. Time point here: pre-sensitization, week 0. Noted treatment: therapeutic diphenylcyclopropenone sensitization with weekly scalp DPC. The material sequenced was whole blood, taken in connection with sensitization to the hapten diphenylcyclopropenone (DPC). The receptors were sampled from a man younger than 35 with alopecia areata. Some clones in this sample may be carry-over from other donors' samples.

In nucleotides, the CDR3 is TGTGCCAGCAGCTATACCGGGACAGGGGAATACGAGCAGTACGTC. It yields the protein CASSYTGTGEYEQYV. The V and J genes are TRBV11-2 and TRBJ2-7; 10 positions agree with TRBD1. V lost 4 bases, J lost 4 bases, and 7 bases stayed unmatched. CDR1 and CDR2 from the germline V gene are SGHAT and FQNNGV. This CDR3 is 15 amino acids long.

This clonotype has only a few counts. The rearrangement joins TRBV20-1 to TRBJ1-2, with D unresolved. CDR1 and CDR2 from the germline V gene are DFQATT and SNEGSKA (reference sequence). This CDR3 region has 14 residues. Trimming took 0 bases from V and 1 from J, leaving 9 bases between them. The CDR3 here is CSAREFVDNYGYTF. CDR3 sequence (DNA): TGCAGTGCTAGAGAGTTCGTCGATAACTATGGCTACACCTTC.

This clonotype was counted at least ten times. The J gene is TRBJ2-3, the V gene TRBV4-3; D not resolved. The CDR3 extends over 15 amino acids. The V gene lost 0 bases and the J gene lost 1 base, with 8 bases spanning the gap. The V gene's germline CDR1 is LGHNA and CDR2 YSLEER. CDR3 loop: CASSQDIPGTDTQYF. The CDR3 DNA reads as TGCGCCAGCAGCCAAGATATACCCGGCACAGATACGCAGTATTTT.

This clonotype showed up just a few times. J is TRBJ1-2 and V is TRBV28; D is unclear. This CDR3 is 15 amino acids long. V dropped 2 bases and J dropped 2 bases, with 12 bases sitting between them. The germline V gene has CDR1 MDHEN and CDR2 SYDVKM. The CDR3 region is CASSLTDGLNYGYTF. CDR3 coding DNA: TGTGCCAGCAGTTTAACGGACGGTCTAAACTATGGCTACACCTTC.

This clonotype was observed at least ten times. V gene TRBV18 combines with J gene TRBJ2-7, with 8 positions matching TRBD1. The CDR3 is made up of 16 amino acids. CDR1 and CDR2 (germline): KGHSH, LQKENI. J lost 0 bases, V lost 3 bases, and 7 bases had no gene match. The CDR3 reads CASSPGGTGSSYEQYV. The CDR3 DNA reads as TGTGCCAGCTCACCCGGCGGGACAGGTAGCTCCTACGAGCAGTACGTC.

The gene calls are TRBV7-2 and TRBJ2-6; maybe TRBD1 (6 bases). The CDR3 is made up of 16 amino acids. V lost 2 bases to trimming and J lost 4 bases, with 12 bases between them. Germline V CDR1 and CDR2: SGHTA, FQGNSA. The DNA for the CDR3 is TGTGCCAGCAGCTTATCGTCAGGGGCCGGGGCCAACGTCCTGACTTTC. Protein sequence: CASSLSSGAGANVLTF.

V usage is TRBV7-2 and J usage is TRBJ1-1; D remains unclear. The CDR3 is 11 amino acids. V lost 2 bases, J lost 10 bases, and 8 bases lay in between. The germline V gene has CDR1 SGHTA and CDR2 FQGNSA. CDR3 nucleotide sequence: TGTGCCAGCAGCTTAAGGGAGGTAGCTTTCTTT. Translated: CASSLREVAFF.

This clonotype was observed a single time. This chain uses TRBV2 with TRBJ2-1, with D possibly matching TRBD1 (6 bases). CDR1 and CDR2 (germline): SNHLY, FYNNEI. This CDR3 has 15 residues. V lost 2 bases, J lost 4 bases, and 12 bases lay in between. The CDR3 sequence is CASSETGSTYNEQFF. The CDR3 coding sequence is TGTGCCAGCAGTGAAACAGGGTCCACGTACAATGAGCAGTTCTTC.

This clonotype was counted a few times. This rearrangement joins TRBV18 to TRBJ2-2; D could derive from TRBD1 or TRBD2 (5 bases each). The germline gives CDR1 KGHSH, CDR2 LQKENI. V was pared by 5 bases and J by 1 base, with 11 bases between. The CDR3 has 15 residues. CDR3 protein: CASSTRDGNTGELFF. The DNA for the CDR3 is TGTGCCAGCTCAACCAGGGACGGGAACACCGGGGAGCTGTTTTTT.

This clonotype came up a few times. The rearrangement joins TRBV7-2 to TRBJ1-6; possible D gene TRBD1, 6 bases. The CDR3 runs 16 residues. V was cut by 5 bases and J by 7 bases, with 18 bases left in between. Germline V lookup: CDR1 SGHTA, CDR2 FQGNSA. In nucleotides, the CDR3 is TGTGCCAGCAGCCAGGCCCGGGGGCGGACAAATTCACCCCTCCACTTT. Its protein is CASSQARGRTNSPLHF.

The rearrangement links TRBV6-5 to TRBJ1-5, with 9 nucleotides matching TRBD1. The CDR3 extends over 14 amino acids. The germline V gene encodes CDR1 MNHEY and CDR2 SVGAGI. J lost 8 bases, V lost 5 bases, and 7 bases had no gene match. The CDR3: CASSPGTGLEPQHF. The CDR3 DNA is TGTGCCAGCAGTCCCGGGACAGGGCTGGAGCCCCAGCATTTT.

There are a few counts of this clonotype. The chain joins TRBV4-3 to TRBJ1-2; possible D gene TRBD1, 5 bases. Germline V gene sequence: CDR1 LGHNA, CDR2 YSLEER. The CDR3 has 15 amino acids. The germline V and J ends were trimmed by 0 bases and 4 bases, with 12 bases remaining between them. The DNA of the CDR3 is TGCGCCAGCAGCCAAGATACGGACAACTTCTATGGCTACACCTTC. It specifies CASSQDTDNFYGYTF.

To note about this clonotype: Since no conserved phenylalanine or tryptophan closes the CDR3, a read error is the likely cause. The CDR3 is CASSSPGAVSETQYL. CDR3 DNA: TGTGCCAGCAGCTCCCCTGGAGCGGTCTCGGAGACCCAGTACCTC. The chain combines TRBV7-2 with TRBJ2-5, with a tentative D call TRBD2 (5 bases). The CDR3 totals 15 residues. CDR1 and CDR2 (germline): SGHTA, FQGNSA. The V end was cut by 4 bases, the J end by 5 bases, with 17 bases between.

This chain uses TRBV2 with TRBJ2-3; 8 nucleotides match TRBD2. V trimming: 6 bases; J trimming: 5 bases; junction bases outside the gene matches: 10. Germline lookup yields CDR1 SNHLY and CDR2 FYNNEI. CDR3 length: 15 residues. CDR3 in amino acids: CASRPRGGPEDTQYF. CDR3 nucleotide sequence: TGTGCCAGCAGGCCTCGGGGGGGCCCTGAAGATACGCAGTATTTT.

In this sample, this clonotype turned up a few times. The DNA of the CDR3 is TGTGCCAGCAGTCCCGACACGTGGAACACTGAAGCTTTCTTT. Its translation: CASSPDTWNTEAFF. The genes are TRBV6-5 and TRBJ1-1; D remains unclear. Per germline, CDR1 MNHEY and CDR2 SVGAGI. The CDR3 covers 14 residues. V dropped 5 bases and J dropped 1 base, with 11 bases sitting between them.